Listed here are 8 T cell receptor beta chains from one sample, sequenced in a study of shared clonotypes between healthy human individuals. Sequencing used immunoSEQ multiplex PCR; TCRdb keeps in-frame clones, though not all of them. Of nearly 1 million clones listed, more than 75% are singletons. Sequencing used memory CD4+ T cells sorted from blood. The subset: CD45RA-negative fraction. Source of these receptors: a young man in good health.

The chain recombines TRBV6-5 with TRBJ1-5; D gene ambiguous. Looked up from germline, CDR1 is MNHEY and CDR2 is SVGAGI. The length of the CDR3 is 13 residues. The V gene lost 0 bases and the J gene lost 6 bases, with 6 bases spanning the gap. The CDR3 coding sequence is TGTGCCAGCAGTTACTCGACGGGTCAGCCCCAGCATTTT. It yields the protein CASSYSTGQPQHF.

This clone was counted only a few times. V is TRBV6-5 and J is TRBJ1-2; D ambiguous. This CDR3 comprises 11 residues. V was trimmed by 6 bases and J by 8 bases, leaving 10 bases between them. Germline V lookup: CDR1 MNHEY, CDR2 SVGAGI. CDR3 bases: TGTGCCAGCAGGGCCCGGCAAGGCTACACCTTC. Residues: CASRARQGYTF.

This chain uses TRBV27 with TRBJ2-7; a weak D match, TRBD1 (8 bases). This CDR3 comprises 18 residues. Germline V gene lookup returns CDR1 MNHEY and CDR2 SMNVEV (reference sequence). Trimming stripped 3 bases from V and 3 bases from J, with 24 bases between. For the CDR3, the DNA is TGTGCCAGCAGTTTGCATGGGAGGGGACAGGTAACTTTCTACGAGCAGTACTTC. Its protein is CASSLHGRGQVTFYEQYF.

This clone was detected only a few times. The CDR3 loop is CASSQDGGWNQPQHF. The DNA of the CDR3 is TGCGCCAGCAGCCAAGATGGAGGGTGGAATCAGCCCCAGCATTTT. The rearrangement uses TRBV4-1 and TRBJ1-5; D is unresolved. Trimming took 0 bases from V and 4 from J, leaving 10 bases between them. The CDR3 spans 15 residues. The germline V gene encodes CDR1 MGHRA and CDR2 YSYEKL.

The J gene is TRBJ1-2, the V gene TRBV6-6; TRBD1 aligns across 9 bases. The CDR3 contains 15 residues. Germline CDR1 is MNHNY and CDR2 is SVGAGI (reference sequence). V shed 6 bases and J 7 bases; nucleotides not matched to a gene: 12. The CDR3 is CASSSPLGQGPGYTF. The CDR3, as DNA: TGTGCCAGCAGCTCTCCCCTGGGACAGGGTCCTGGCTACACCTTC.

The chain couples TRBV5-6 to TRBJ2-7; D call uncertain. CDR1 is SGHDT and CDR2 is YYEEEE in the germline V gene. This CDR3 has 12 amino acids. V dropped 5 bases and J dropped 6 bases, with 12 bases sitting between them. The CDR3 region has the DNA TGTGCCAGCAGTCCGTACACCCGCGAGCAGTACTTC. Residues: CASSPYTREQYF.

This clone was seen a few times. V gene TRBV6-5 combines with J gene TRBJ1-6; 10 nucleotides align to TRBD1. The V and J ends lost 7 bases and 7 bases, in that order; junction bases with no gene match: 4. The CDR3 length is 14 residues. Germline-derived CDR1 and CDR2 are MNHEY and SVGAGI. This chain's CDR3 is CASTKGQGNSPLHF. The CDR3 nucleotides read TGTGCCAGCACCAAGGGACAGGGGAATTCACCCCTCCACTTT.

A word on this clone: Other nucleotide sequences from this sample produce the same CDR3. The rearrangement uses TRBV6-6 and TRBJ1-1; perhaps TRBD1 as D (5 bases). The CDR3 contains 14 residues. The germline gives CDR1 MNHNY, CDR2 SVGAGI (reference sequence). V lost 6 bases, J lost 1 base, and 12 bases lay in between. CDR3 coding DNA: TGTGCCAGCAGGACCCAGGGTCGGAACACTGAAGCTTTCTTT. Translation gives CASRTQGRNTEAFF.